This T cell receptor (beta chain) was sequenced for a study of blood T cell repertoires in COVID-19. This table comes from immunoSEQ multiplex PCR, and its TCRdb copy is limited to in-frame clones, with some not included. This table holds under 300,000 clones, under 95% found once. This CDR3 comprises 16 residues. The V gene end was trimmed by 5 bases and the J gene end by 4 bases; junction bases not matched to a gene: 10. In germline, CDR1 is SGHKS, CDR2 YYEKEE (reference sequence). The rearrangement joins TRBV5-5 to TRBJ2-5, with 11 bases aligning to TRBD2. Sequencing was carried out using PBMCs or T cells enriched from blood (not recorded which). The TCR was taken from a woman between 18 and 29 years old who had recovered from COVID-19. The CDR3 sequence: CASRPTGTSGVETQYF. CDR3 bases: TGTGCCAGCAGACCTACCGGGACTAGCGGCGTAGAGACCCAGTACTTC.